This T cell receptor beta chain is drawn from a study of cytotoxic CD8 clonotypes in ibrutinib-treated CLL. TCRdb's table, derived via immunoSEQ multiplex PCR, lists solely in-frame clones and lacks some. Seen here are roughly 220,000 clones, 79% observed once, and the top ten hold about an eighth. The CDR3 runs 14 residues. Germline V gene data show CDR1 as SGHTS and CDR2 as YDEGEE. V lost 4 bases and J lost 4, with 12 bases in between. The source is a human donor with chronic lymphocytic leukemia. This rearrangement joins TRBV5-8 to TRBJ2-1; weak D call: TRBD1 (6 bases). Sample: PBMCs, taken after 12 months of ibrutinib treatment. Written as DNA, the CDR3 is TGTGCCAGCAGCGACAGGATAGCGTACAATGAGCAGTTCTTC. Translated, it gives CASSDRIAYNEQFF.